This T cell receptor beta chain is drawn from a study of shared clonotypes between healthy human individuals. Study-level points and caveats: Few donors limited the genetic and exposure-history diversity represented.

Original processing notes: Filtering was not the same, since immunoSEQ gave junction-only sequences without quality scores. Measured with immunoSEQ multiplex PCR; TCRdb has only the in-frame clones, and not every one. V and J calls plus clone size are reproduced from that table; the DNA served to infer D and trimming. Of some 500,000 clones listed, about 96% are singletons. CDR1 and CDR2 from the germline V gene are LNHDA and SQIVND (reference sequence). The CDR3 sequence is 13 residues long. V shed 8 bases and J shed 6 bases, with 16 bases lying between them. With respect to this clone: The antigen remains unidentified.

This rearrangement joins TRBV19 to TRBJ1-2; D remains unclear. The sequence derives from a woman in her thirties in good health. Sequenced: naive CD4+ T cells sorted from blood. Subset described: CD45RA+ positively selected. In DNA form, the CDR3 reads TGTGCCAGTGGAAGGAAGGGTCGGGATGGCTACACCTTC. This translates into CASGRKGRDGYTF. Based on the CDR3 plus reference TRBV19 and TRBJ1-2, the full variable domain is DGGITQSPKYLFRKEGQNVTLSCEQNLNHDAMYWYRQDPGQGLRLIYYSQIVNDFQKGDIAEGYSVSREKKESFPLTVTSAQKNPTAFYLCASGRKGRDGYTFGSGTRLTVV.